A single sample gave rise to the 32 T cell receptor beta chains below, sequenced in a study of blood T cell repertoires in COVID-19. Repertoires were generated with immunoSEQ multiplex PCR, while TCRdb's copy carries only in-frame clones and drops some. This table has a few hundred thousand clones, 86% appearing once. Sample: PBMCs or T cells enriched from blood (not recorded which). These receptors were taken from a woman aged 18-29 years who had recovered from COVID-19.

The table lists this clone with a few counts. V and J are TRBV27 and TRBJ1-4; 7 bases are shared with TRBD1. The CDR3 extends over 14 amino acids. The germline gives CDR1 MNHEY, CDR2 SMNVEV (reference sequence). V was pared by 0 bases and J by 6 bases, with 1 base of the junction left unmatched. In nucleotides, the CDR3 is TGTGCCAGCAGTTTATCCCAGGGGGATGAAAAACTGTTTTTT. Encoded protein: CASSLSQGDEKLFF.

The chain is built from TRBV6-4 and TRBJ1-6; 7 positions match TRBD1. This CDR3 is 15 amino acids long. The germline gives CDR1 MRHNA, CDR2 SNTAGT. V dropped 0 bases and J dropped 7; count of bases not matched to a gene: 3. CDR3 DNA: TGTGCCAGCAGTGACTCGACAGGGTTGAATTCACCCCTCCACTTT. Translated: CASSDSTGLNSPLHF.

The chain joins TRBV6-5 to TRBJ2-7; 7 bases fit TRBD1. The CDR3 is 14 residues long. The J segment lost 2 bases and the V segment lost 8 bases, leaving 9 bases of the junction unmatched. Germline values: CDR1 MNHEY, CDR2 SVGAGI. CDR3 loop: CASAGGISAYEQYF. The CDR3 region has the DNA TGTGCCAGCGCAGGGGGTATTTCCGCCTACGAGCAGTACTTC.

The chain joins TRBV30 to TRBJ1-4; 8 positions match TRBD1. The CDR3 is 14 residues long. The V segment lost 7 bases and the J segment 5 bases; nucleotides outside the gene matches: 9. Germline V CDR1 and CDR2: GTSNPN, SVGIG (reference sequence). The CDR3 sequence is CAYNRGSINEKLFF. The CDR3 DNA reads as TGTGCCTACAACAGGGGGAGTATCAATGAAAAACTGTTTTTT.

This chain joins TRBV5-4 and TRBJ2-7; 10 bases are a match to TRBD1. Germline V lookup: CDR1 SGHNT, CDR2 YYREEE (reference sequence). CDR3 length: 16 residues. V lost 1 base, J lost 5 bases, and 9 bases stayed unmatched. The CDR3 nucleotides are TGTGCCAGCAGCTTGCGGACAGGGGGGGGGATGGACGAGCAGTACTTC. This sequence encodes CASSLRTGGGMDEQYF.

The CDR3 protein is CASSPRTGGKIGNQPQHF. DNA of the CDR3: TGTGCCAGCTCACCCCGGACGGGGGGCAAGATCGGCAATCAGCCCCAGCATTTT. The chain carries TRBV18 and TRBJ1-5, with a tentative D call TRBD1 (6 bases). V was cut by 3 bases and J by 2 bases, with 20 bases left in between. The CDR3 contains 18 residues. Germline V gene lookup returns CDR1 KGHSH and CDR2 LQKENI.

V gene TRBV2 combines with J gene TRBJ2-5; 8 bases align to TRBD1. The CDR3 loop spans 13 amino acids. Germline V gene data show CDR1 as SNHLY and CDR2 as FYNNEI. V lost 3 bases and J lost 6; bases outside the gene matches: 3. This CDR3 is CASSDGQGKTQYF. CDR3 nucleotides: TGTGCCAGCAGTGATGGACAGGGAAAGACCCAGTACTTC.

The rearrangement joins TRBV5-1 to TRBJ2-3; D is unresolved. This CDR3 has 15 amino acids. Trimming pared 4 bases from V and 1 base from J, leaving 13 bases between. CDR1 and CDR2 from the germline V gene are SGHRS and YFSETQ. CDR3 nucleotides: TGCGCCAGCAGCCGAGAGTCGCAGGGCACAGATACGCAGTATTTT. This encodes CASSRESQGTDTQYF.

In this sample, this clone turned up a few times. The rearrangement links TRBV10-1 to TRBJ2-1, with 13 bases fitting TRBD2. CDR1 WNHNN and CDR2 SYGVQD come from the germline V gene (reference sequence). The CDR3 consists of 16 residues. The V gene end was trimmed by 8 bases and the J gene end by 8 bases; junction bases not matched to a gene: 12. CDR3 in amino acids: CASSRTGTSGIYEQFF. The CDR3 DNA reads as TGCGCCAGCTCCCGAACCGGGACTAGCGGGATCTATGAGCAGTTCTTC.

This clone showed up just once. The chain couples TRBV29-1 to TRBJ2-3; the match to TRBD2 covers 14 bases. This CDR3 has 17 residues. Germline V gene lookup returns CDR1 SQVTM and CDR2 ANQGSEA. The V segment lost 4 bases and the J segment 0 bases; nucleotides outside the gene matches: 6. The CDR3 DNA follows: TGCAGCGTTGGGACGGGACTAGCGGGAGCAAGCACAGATACGCAGTATTTT. It yields the protein CSVGTGLAGASTDTQYF.

This clone was seen more than once but under ten times. DNA for the CDR3: TGTGCCAGCAGCTTAGGGACAGGGGACTATGGCTACACCTTC. Amino acid sequence: CASSLGTGDYGYTF. This chain connects TRBV7-9 to TRBJ1-2; 9 bases match TRBD1. The CDR3 length is 14 residues. CDR1 is SEHNR and CDR2 is FQNEAQ in the germline V gene (reference sequence). V gave up 1 base and J gave up 3 bases; unmatched junction bases: 0.

The CDR3 reads CASSRDSYEQYF. CDR3 in DNA: TGTGCCAGTAGTCGAGACTCCTACGAGCAGTACTTC. This chain links TRBV19 with TRBJ2-7; D is ambiguous. The CDR3 covers 12 residues. Trimming cost V 5 bases and J 0 bases, with 5 bases left between them. Germline V lookup: CDR1 LNHDA, CDR2 SQIVND (reference sequence). The whole variable domain, filled in from reference TRBV19 and TRBJ2-7, reads DGGITQSPKYLFRKEGQNVTLSCEQNLNHDAMYWYRQDPGQGLRLIYYSQIVNDFQKGDIAEGYSVSREKKESFPLTVTSAQKNPTAFYLCASSRDSYEQYFGPGTRLTVT.

This clone has just a few counts. The chain joins TRBV10-2 to TRBJ2-7; 7 nucleotides line up with TRBD1. CDR1 and CDR2 from the germline V gene are WSHSY and SAAADI. Trimming cost V 3 bases and J 4 bases; bases outside gene matches: 9. This CDR3 is 15 amino acids long. The CDR3 is CASSESGDRDYEQYF. DNA for the CDR3: TGCGCCAGCAGTGAATCCGGAGACAGGGATTACGAGCAGTACTTC.

This clone has only one observation. The V call is TRBV10-3, the J call TRBJ1-1, with D perhaps TRBD1 (5 bases). CDR1 is ENHRY and CDR2 is SYGVKD in the germline V gene. V shed 5 bases and J shed 10 bases, with 8 bases lying between them. The CDR3 is 10 residues long. The CDR3 spells CAISQGVAFF. The CDR3 nucleotides are TGTGCCATCAGTCAGGGTGTAGCTTTCTTT.

This chain links TRBV2 with TRBJ1-2; TRBD1 matches 10 bases. The CDR3 extends over 12 amino acids. V lost 10 bases to trimming and J lost 4 bases; unmatched junction nucleotides: 3. CDR1 is SNHLY, CDR2 FYNNEI, per germline. CDR3 amino acids: CANRDRGYGYTF. As DNA, the CDR3 is TGTGCCAACCGGGACAGGGGCTATGGCTACACCTTC.

The rearrangement uses TRBV4-1 and TRBJ1-1, with TRBD1 matching 9 bases. The CDR3 loop spans 19 amino acids. The germline gives CDR1 MGHRA, CDR2 YSYEKL. Unmatched junction bases numbered 16, after V lost 0 bases and J lost 5 bases. The CDR3 reads CASSQDRPDWTGARTEAFF. In DNA, the CDR3 is TGCGCCAGCAGCCAAGATCGGCCAGATTGGACAGGGGCGAGGACTGAAGCTTTCTTT.

The chain is built from TRBV2 and TRBJ2-1; a weak D match, TRBD1 (5 bases). The CDR3 length is 11 residues. The V end was cut by 10 bases, the J end by 5 bases, with 9 bases between. The germline V gene has CDR1 SNHLY and CDR2 FYNNEI. The CDR3 bases are TGTGCCATTACAGGTAACAATGAGCAGTTCTTC. Translated: CAITGNNEQFF. The full variable domain, rest sourced from reference TRBV2 and TRBJ2-1, is EPEVTQTPSHQVTQMGQEVILRCVPISNHLYFYWYRQILGQKVEFLVSFYNNEISEKSEIFDDQFSVERPDGSNFTLKIRSTKLEDSAMYFCAITGNNEQFFGPGTRLTVL.

The chain joins TRBV5-1 to TRBJ1-1; 9 bases map to TRBD1. CDR1 and CDR2 (germline): SGHRS, YFSETQ. Trimming removed 0 bases from V and 10 bases from J; junction bases left unmatched: 4. The CDR3 runs 13 residues. The CDR3 loop is CASSLGTGGSAFF. The CDR3 DNA reads TGCGCCAGCAGCTTGGGTACAGGGGGCTCAGCTTTCTTT.

V gene TRBV6-2 or TRBV6-3 combines with J gene TRBJ1-5, with D possibly TRBD1 on 5 matching bases. From germline, CDR1 is MNHEY and CDR2 SVGEGT. V was clipped by 5 bases and J by 5 bases, with 19 bases between them. The CDR3 has 16 amino acids. In DNA, the CDR3 is TGTGCCAGCAGTCCCACAGGAGTCGGGAGGGATCAGCCCCAGCATTTT. Protein sequence: CASSPTGVGRDQPQHF.

This chain joins TRBV5-1 and TRBJ1-2; 12 nucleotides line up with TRBD1. CDR1 and CDR2 (germline): SGHRS, YFSETQ. The V and J ends lost 3 bases and 8 bases, in that order; junction bases with no gene match: 5. CDR3 size: 14 residues. The CDR3 DNA reads as TGCGCCAGCAGCTCCGGGACAGGGGGCCGGGGCTACACCTTC. Protein sequence: CASSSGTGGRGYTF.

The chain employs TRBV6-5 and TRBJ2-1; 12 bases line up with TRBD2. Germline V gives CDR1 MNHEY, CDR2 SVGAGI. V dropped 2 bases and J dropped 8; count of bases not matched to a gene: 4. The CDR3 totals 15 residues. CDR3 nucleotide sequence: TGTGCCAGCAGTTACGCTAGCGGGGGGGACTATGAGCAGTTCTTC. It specifies CASSYASGGDYEQFF.

J is TRBJ1-6 and V is TRBV5-6; a weak D match, TRBD1 (5 bases). This CDR3 has 14 amino acids. The V end was cut by 4 bases, the J end by 7 bases, with 12 bases between. Germline V gives CDR1 SGHDT, CDR2 YYEEEE. In DNA form, the CDR3 reads TGTGCCAGCAGCCAACAGGTGTTCAATTCACCCCTCCACTTT. Its protein is CASSQQVFNSPLHF. The entire variable domain, with the rest obtained from reference TRBV5-6 and TRBJ1-6, is as follows: DAGVTQSPTHLIKTRGQQVTLRCSPKSGHDTVSWYQQALGQGPQFIFQYYEEEERQRGNFPDRFSGHQFPNYSSELNVNALLLGDSALYLCASSQQVFNSPLHFGNGTRLTVT.

The chain combines TRBV19 with TRBJ2-3; TRBD1 agrees at 9 bases. Germline V CDR1 and CDR2: LNHDA, SQIVND (reference sequence). The CDR3 consists of 16 residues. V shed 2 bases, J shed 4 bases, and the junction held 7 bases outside the gene matches. The CDR3 sequence: CASSIKRDRVSDTQYF. In DNA form, the CDR3 reads TGTGCCAGTAGTATAAAGAGGGACAGGGTGTCAGATACGCAGTATTTT.

V and J are TRBV4-2 and TRBJ1-4; D might be TRBD1 (6 bases). The CDR3 is made up of 15 amino acids. V lost 0 bases and J 8 bases, leaving 13 bases between the germline ends. From germline, CDR1 is LGHNA and CDR2 YNFKEQ. CDR3 region: CASSQDRGRGEKLFF. The CDR3 DNA sequence: TGTGCCAGCAGCCAAGATCGGGGGCGGGGGGAAAAACTGTTTTTT.

The count of this clone is one. The CDR3 is CAWSVAGGYTF. For the CDR3, the DNA is TGTGCCTGGAGTGTTGCGGGTGGCTACACCTTC. J is TRBJ1-2 and V is TRBV30; D not certain. Trimming shortened V by 0 bases and J by 7 bases, and 6 bases separated the two germline ends. Germline V gives CDR1 GTSNPN, CDR2 SVGIG (reference sequence). This CDR3 has 11 residues.

The V gene is TRBV29-1, the J gene TRBJ1-4; 10 positions match TRBD1. With 7 bases clipped from V and 2 bases from J, the junction kept 16 bases outside the gene matches. Germline V gene sequence: CDR1 SQVTM, CDR2 ANQGSEA. This CDR3 is built from 18 residues. CDR3 coding DNA: TGCAGCGCCGCCCAAAACCGCTGGACAGGGGGGACTAATGAAAAACTGTTTTTT. Amino acids: CSAAQNRWTGGTNEKLFF.

This chain connects TRBV5-6 to TRBJ1-2; D is ambiguous. The V gene lost 0 bases and the J gene lost 7 bases, with 7 bases spanning the gap. CDR1 SGHDT and CDR2 YYEEEE come from the germline V gene. This CDR3 is 12 amino acids long. The DNA for the CDR3 is TGTGCCAGCAGCTTGGACCCCAGTGGCTACACCTTC. It translates to CASSLDPSGYTF. Full variable domain (outside the CDR3, taken from reference TRBV5-6 and TRBJ1-2): DAGVTQSPTHLIKTRGQQVTLRCSPKSGHDTVSWYQQALGQGPQFIFQYYEEEERQRGNFPDRFSGHQFPNYSSELNVNALLLGDSALYLCASSLDPSGYTFGSGTRLTVV.

This chain joins TRBV2 and TRBJ1-2; perhaps TRBD1 as D (5 bases). The CDR3 extends over 13 amino acids. Between the trimmed V and J ends, which lost 3 bases and 6 bases, there was a span of 11 bases. Germline V gives CDR1 SNHLY, CDR2 FYNNEI. CDR3 coding DNA: TGTGCCAGCAGTGAGGCAGGGAGGCATGGCTACACCTTC. Residues: CASSEAGRHGYTF.

The CDR3 spells CAISELTGTGELFF. The CDR3, as DNA: TGTGCCATCAGTGAGCTCACGGGCACCGGGGAGCTGTTTTTT. The V call is TRBV10-3, the J call TRBJ2-2; D uncertain. The CDR3 consists of 14 residues. Germline V gene sequence: CDR1 ENHRY, CDR2 SYGVKD. Trimming stripped 2 bases from V and 4 bases from J, with 8 bases between.

CDR3 nucleotides: TGTGCCAGCTCCCCAGAGAGGGGGCCCCTCCACTTT. This translates into CASSPERGPLHF. V and J are TRBV18 and TRBJ1-6; D perhaps matches TRBD1 (6 bases). Germline CDR1 reads KGHSH; CDR2 reads LQKENI. V was clipped by 6 bases and J by 13 bases, with 13 bases between them. The CDR3 contains 12 residues.

The V call is TRBV5-8, the J call TRBJ2-7; TRBD2 agrees at 8 bases. CDR1 and CDR2 from the germline V gene are SGHTS and YDEGEE. Germline trimming cut 9 bases from V and 5 bases from J; bases unmatched to any gene: 7. The CDR3 runs to 12 residues. CDR3 bases: TGTGCCACCGCCGGGGGGGATGACGAGCAGTACTTC. It is translated as CATAGGDDEQYF.

The rearrangement uses TRBV4-2 and TRBJ1-2, with D possibly being TRBD1 (5 bases). This CDR3 region has 16 residues. Germline V lookup: CDR1 LGHNA, CDR2 YNFKEQ. The germline V and J ends were trimmed by 1 base and 1 base, with 13 bases remaining between them. The CDR3 nucleotides read TGTGCCAGCAGCCAAGGGCAGGGTGGGATTAACTATGGCTACACCTTC. This translates into CASSQGQGGINYGYTF.